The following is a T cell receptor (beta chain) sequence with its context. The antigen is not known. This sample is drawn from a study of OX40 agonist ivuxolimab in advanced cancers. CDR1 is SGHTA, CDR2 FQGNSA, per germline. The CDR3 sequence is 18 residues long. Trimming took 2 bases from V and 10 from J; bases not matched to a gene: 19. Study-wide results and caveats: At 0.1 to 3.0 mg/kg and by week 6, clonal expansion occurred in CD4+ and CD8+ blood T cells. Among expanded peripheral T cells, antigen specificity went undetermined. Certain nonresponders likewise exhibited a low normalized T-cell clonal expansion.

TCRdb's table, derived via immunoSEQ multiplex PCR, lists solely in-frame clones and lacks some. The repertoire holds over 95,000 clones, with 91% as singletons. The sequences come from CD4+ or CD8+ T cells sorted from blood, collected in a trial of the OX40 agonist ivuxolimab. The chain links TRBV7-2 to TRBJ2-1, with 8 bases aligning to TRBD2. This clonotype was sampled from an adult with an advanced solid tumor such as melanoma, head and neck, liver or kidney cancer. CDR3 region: CASSLLAAAGAGVGEQFF. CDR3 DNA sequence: TGTGCCAGCAGCTTACTGGCGGCTGCGGGAGCGGGAGTGGGGGAGCAGTTCTTC.